This entry lists 22 T cell receptor beta chains sequenced from one sample in a study of shared clonotypes between healthy human individuals. The data were produced by immunoSEQ multiplex PCR, yet TCRdb's version contains in-frame clones alone and is incomplete. This table holds about 690,000 clones, roughly 91% found once. The sample consisted of memory CD8+ T cells from PBMCs. Indicated subset: CD45RO+ cells pooled with CCR7-negative TemRA cells. The receptor set was obtained from a man aged 18 to 30 in good health. Some clones in this sample may be carry-over from other donors' samples.

This chain links TRBV2 with TRBJ2-7; D unresolved. Per germline, CDR1 SNHLY and CDR2 FYNNEI. V lost 5 bases, J lost 2 bases, and 7 bases lay in between. The CDR3 consists of 12 residues. The CDR3: CASSYNPYEQYF. CDR3 nucleotides: TGTGCCAGCAGTTACAATCCCTACGAGCAGTACTTC.

The V gene is TRBV6-1, the J gene TRBJ2-1, with 10 positions matching TRBD1. The CDR3 extends over 16 amino acids. CDR1 is MNHNS, CDR2 SASEGT, per germline. Trimming cost V 2 bases and J 4 bases; bases outside gene matches: 5. CDR3 sequence: CASSEPDRGLYNEQFF. As DNA, the CDR3 is TGTGCCAGCAGTGAACCCGACAGGGGGCTTTACAATGAGCAGTTCTTC.

V gene TRBV5-1 combines with J gene TRBJ2-5; 9 positions match TRBD1. Per germline, CDR1 SGHRS and CDR2 YFSETQ. With V trimmed by 1 base and J by 5 bases, 3 bases remained unmatched. This CDR3 region has 14 residues. CDR3 nucleotide sequence: TGCGCCAGCAGCTTGACAGGGGGCCGGGAGACCCAGTACTTC. It translates to CASSLTGGRETQYF.

The rearrangement uses TRBV5-1 and TRBJ1-1, with 7 bases matching TRBD1. The CDR3 is made up of 16 amino acids. The germline CDR1 and CDR2 sequences are SGHRS and YFSETQ. V gave up 4 bases and J gave up 0 bases; unmatched junction bases: 9. CDR3 residues: CASSPGTAFMNTEAFF. In DNA form, the CDR3 reads TGCGCCAGCAGCCCCGGGACAGCCTTCATGAACACTGAAGCTTTCTTT.

Comment on this clone: Other DNA sequences from this sample encode an identical CDR3 as well. The chain carries TRBV5-1 and TRBJ2-7; D is undetermined. The CDR3 runs to 14 residues. V was pared by 0 bases and J by 0 bases, with 7 bases between. Germline V CDR1 and CDR2: SGHRS, YFSETQ. The CDR3 here is CASSLDRDSYEQYF. In DNA, the CDR3 is TGCGCCAGCAGCTTGGATAGAGACTCCTACGAGCAGTACTTC.

In this sample, this clone turned up a few times. The V call is TRBV15, the J call TRBJ2-1; the D is unclear. In germline, CDR1 is LNHNV, CDR2 YYDKDF (reference sequence). The V gene lost 5 bases and the J gene lost 3 bases, with 5 bases spanning the gap. This CDR3 comprises 12 residues. CDR3 DNA sequence: TGTGCCACCAGCGGCGACTACAATGAGCAGTTCTTC. This gives the protein CATSGDYNEQFF.

The chain joins TRBV21-1 to TRBJ1-4; the tabulated D call, TRBD1, remains unverified against the DNA. TRBV21-1 is tagged as a pseudogene. CDR3 length equals 15 residues. In nucleotides, the CDR3 is TGTGCCAGCACCGCAAGGAACAGGGGGCCCGAAAAACTGTTTTTT. Protein: CASTARNRGPEKLFF.

The CDR3 loop is CASSFWRGIGNTIYF. Here the CDR3 DNA reads TGTGCCAGCAGCTTCTGGAGAGGGATAGGAAACACCATATATTTT. The chain carries TRBV5-6 and TRBJ1-3, with D unresolved. Germline CDR1 is SGHDT and CDR2 is YYEEEE. The CDR3 loop spans 15 amino acids. Trimming removed 2 bases from V and 4 bases from J, with 13 bases in between.

V is TRBV7-2 and J is TRBJ2-2; no reliable D call. Trimming took 6 bases from V and 5 from J, leaving 10 bases between them. Germline CDR1 is SGHTA and CDR2 is FQGNSA. The CDR3 consists of 13 residues. This chain's CDR3 is CASSIRWTGELFF. As DNA, the CDR3 is TGTGCCAGCAGTATCCGGTGGACCGGGGAGCTGTTTTTT.

The rearrangement joins TRBV5-1 to TRBJ1-4, with no clear D. V shed 1 base and J shed 6 bases, with 13 bases lying between them. The germline CDR1 and CDR2 sequences are SGHRS and YFSETQ. The CDR3 loop spans 15 amino acids. The CDR3 DNA is TGCGCCAGCAGCTTGATGTGGCAGAGAGATGAAAAACTGTTTTTT. Protein product: CASSLMWQRDEKLFF.

The chain recombines TRBV10-1 with TRBJ2-5; possibly TRBD2 for D (6 bases). CDR3 length: 12 residues. Germline V gene data show CDR1 as WNHNN and CDR2 as SYGVQD (reference sequence). V was pared by 7 bases and J by 5 bases, with 11 bases between. The CDR3 sequence is CASMAGRETQYF. The DNA for the CDR3 is TGCGCCAGCATGGCGGGGCGTGAGACCCAGTACTTC.

The chain uses TRBV7-9 and TRBJ2-3; D perhaps matches TRBD2 (5 bases). This CDR3 is built from 16 residues. The germline gives CDR1 SEHNR, CDR2 FQNEAQ (reference sequence). Trimming took 5 bases from V and 0 from J, leaving 15 bases between them. CDR3 sequence (DNA): TGTGCCAGCAGCCAAGGGAGATTTGGGAGCACAGATACGCAGTATTTT. Translating it yields CASSQGRFGSTDTQYF.

V usage is TRBV28 and J usage is TRBJ2-7; no clear D. The germline gives CDR1 MDHEN, CDR2 SYDVKM. Deletions cut 4 bases from V and 3 bases from J, with 19 bases between. CDR3 length equals 16 residues. This CDR3 is CASSSMWEGLFYEQYF. The CDR3 coding sequence is TGTGCCAGCAGTTCGATGTGGGAAGGGCTATTCTACGAGCAGTACTTC.

This clone was seen a handful of times. This chain uses TRBV28 with TRBJ2-2; a possible D gene is TRBD1 (6 bases). The germline gives CDR1 MDHEN, CDR2 SYDVKM. V lost 6 bases and J lost 6, with 14 bases in between. The CDR3 extends over 14 amino acids. The chain's CDR3 is CASRPQGGSGELFF. The CDR3 nucleotides are TGTGCCAGCAGGCCCCAAGGGGGTTCCGGGGAGCTGTTTTTT.

The chain links TRBV6-5 to TRBJ1-3, with TRBD1 matching 7 bases. Germline-derived CDR1 and CDR2 are MNHEY and SVGAGI. The CDR3 length is 15 residues. J gave up 3 bases and V 7 bases, and 9 bases lay outside the gene matches. As DNA, the CDR3 is TGTGCCAGCACCGAAAACGACAGGGATGGAAACACCATATATTTT. Residues: CASTENDRDGNTIYF.

The V gene is TRBV7-6, the J gene TRBJ2-3; unclear D gene. V was pared by 3 bases and J by 2 bases, with 12 bases between. The V gene's germline CDR1 is SGHVS and CDR2 FNYEAQ. The CDR3 runs 15 residues. CDR3 sequence reads: CASSFSSSYTDTQYF. The CDR3 coding sequence is TGTGCCAGCAGCTTTAGTTCTAGTTACACAGATACGCAGTATTTT.

With respect to this clone: This sequence is one base from a far larger clone and is likely a read error. The CDR3 DNA is TGTGCCAGCGGGCAACCCCGACTGGACAGAGATAATGAAAAACTGTTTTTT. It encodes CASGQPRLDRDNEKLFF. The chain employs TRBV28 and TRBJ1-4; D may be TRBD1 (6 bases). Looked up from germline, CDR1 is MDHEN and CDR2 is SYDVKM. The CDR3 is 17 amino acids. V lost 8 bases, J lost 4 bases, and 23 bases lay in between.

DNA of the CDR3: TGTGCCAGCAGTTTCGGCCTCAGCTCCTACAATGAGCAGTTCTTC. Protein product: CASSFGLSSYNEQFF. V usage is TRBV27 and J usage is TRBJ2-1; D uncertain. CDR1 and CDR2 (germline): MNHEY, SMNVEV (reference sequence). This CDR3 has 15 residues. Between the trimmed V and J ends, which lost 3 bases and 0 bases, there was a span of 9 bases.

The J gene is TRBJ1-5, the V gene TRBV2; 7 bases match TRBD1. The CDR3 is 14 amino acids. V was pared by 5 bases and J by 9 bases, with 10 bases of the junction left unmatched. Germline CDR1 and CDR2: SNHLY and FYNNEI. CDR3 coding DNA: TGTGCCAGCAGTCAGGGGGACGGGTCATCGCCCCAGCATTTT. Protein product: CASSQGDGSSPQHF.

J is TRBJ2-1 and V is TRBV6-1; possibly TRBD2 for D (6 bases). This CDR3 contains 15 residues. The V end was cut by 7 bases, the J end by 3 bases, with 16 bases between. Germline V gene sequence: CDR1 MNHNS, CDR2 SASEGT. Written as DNA, the CDR3 is TGTGCCAGCAAAATCGGGGGAGAGTACTACAATGAGCAGTTCTTC. Amino acid sequence: CASKIGGEYYNEQFF.

The gene calls are TRBV4-2 and TRBJ2-3, with 12 bases identical to TRBD2. With V trimmed by 1 base and J by 6 bases, 5 bases remained unmatched. This CDR3 spans 16 amino acids. Per the germline V gene, CDR1 is LGHNA and CDR2 is YNFKEQ. This CDR3 is CASSQGSSGRADTQYF. CDR3 coding DNA: TGTGCCAGCAGCCAAGGGTCTAGCGGGAGGGCGGATACGCAGTATTTT.

This chain uses TRBV29-1 with TRBJ1-2; possible D gene TRBD1, 6 bases. Trimming removed 1 base at V and 2 bases at J, with 8 bases between. CDR3 size: 13 residues. CDR1 SQVTM and CDR2 ANQGSEA come from the germline V gene. The DNA for the CDR3 is TGCAGCGTTGAAGTACAGGGCAACTATGGCTACACCTTC. Its translation is CSVEVQGNYGYTF.